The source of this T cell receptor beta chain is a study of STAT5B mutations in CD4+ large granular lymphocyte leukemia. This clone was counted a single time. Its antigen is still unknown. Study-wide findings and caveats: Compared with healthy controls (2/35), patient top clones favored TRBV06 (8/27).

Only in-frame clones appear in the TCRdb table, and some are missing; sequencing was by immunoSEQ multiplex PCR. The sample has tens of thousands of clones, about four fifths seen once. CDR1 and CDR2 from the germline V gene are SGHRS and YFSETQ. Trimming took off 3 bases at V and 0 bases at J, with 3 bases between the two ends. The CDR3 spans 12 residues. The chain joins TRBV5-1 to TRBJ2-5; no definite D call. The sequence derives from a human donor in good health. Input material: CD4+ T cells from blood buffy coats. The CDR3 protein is CASSSHQETQYF. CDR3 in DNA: TGCGCCAGCAGCTCCCACCAAGAGACCCAGTACTTC.